This T cell receptor beta chain was sequenced during a study of T cell changes during pregnancy in multiple sclerosis. The CDR3 is made up of 19 amino acids. V was pared by 1 base and J by 3 bases, with 20 bases between. Germline lookup yields CDR1 SGHNT and CDR2 YYREEE (reference sequence). Sequencing used immunoSEQ multiplex PCR; TCRdb keeps in-frame clones, though not all of them. The sample records under 60,000 clones, about 92% being singletons. The origin of this receptor is a female donor with multiple sclerosis, enrolled in a pregnancy study. This material consisted of CD4+ T cells from peripheral blood mononuclear cells, taken after pregnancy. V usage is TRBV5-4 and J usage is TRBJ2-6; TRBD1 is a possible D gene (6 bases). The CDR3 DNA is TGTGCCAGCAGCTTGTCATGGCAGGGGCCCTACCTTGGGGCCAACGTCCTGACTTTC. Its protein product is CASSLSWQGPYLGANVLTF. Full variable domain (missing parts from reference TRBV5-4 and TRBJ2-6): ETGVTQSPTHLIKTRGQQVTLRCSSQSGHNTVSWYQQALGQGPQFIFQYYREEENGRGNFPPRFSGLQFPNYSSELNVNALELDDSALYLCASSLSWQGPYLGANVLTFGAGSRLTVL.